The following is a TCR beta chain sequence with its context. These data originate in a study of blood T cell repertoires in COVID-19. At the level of the study: Acute-phase and convalescent COVID-19 samples originated in the United States, Italy and Spain. From T cells, B-cell-depleted T cells, or PBMCs came the material, which was cDNA or gDNA.

Sequencing used immunoSEQ multiplex PCR; TCRdb keeps in-frame clones, though not all of them. Of about 100,000 clones listed, 85% are singletons. The germline V gene has CDR1 LGHNA and CDR2 YNFKEQ. V dropped 1 base and J dropped 6 bases, with 13 bases sitting between them. CDR3 length: 15 amino acids. The specimen was peripheral blood. This sequence joins TRBV4-2 and TRBJ1-5; D remains ambiguous. The clonotype comes from a man aged 45 to 65 with active or convalescent COVID-19. Written as DNA, the CDR3 is TGTGCCAGCAGCCAAGGGTCCGGGGAGAGTCAGCCCCAGCATTTT. This encodes CASSQGSGESQPQHF.